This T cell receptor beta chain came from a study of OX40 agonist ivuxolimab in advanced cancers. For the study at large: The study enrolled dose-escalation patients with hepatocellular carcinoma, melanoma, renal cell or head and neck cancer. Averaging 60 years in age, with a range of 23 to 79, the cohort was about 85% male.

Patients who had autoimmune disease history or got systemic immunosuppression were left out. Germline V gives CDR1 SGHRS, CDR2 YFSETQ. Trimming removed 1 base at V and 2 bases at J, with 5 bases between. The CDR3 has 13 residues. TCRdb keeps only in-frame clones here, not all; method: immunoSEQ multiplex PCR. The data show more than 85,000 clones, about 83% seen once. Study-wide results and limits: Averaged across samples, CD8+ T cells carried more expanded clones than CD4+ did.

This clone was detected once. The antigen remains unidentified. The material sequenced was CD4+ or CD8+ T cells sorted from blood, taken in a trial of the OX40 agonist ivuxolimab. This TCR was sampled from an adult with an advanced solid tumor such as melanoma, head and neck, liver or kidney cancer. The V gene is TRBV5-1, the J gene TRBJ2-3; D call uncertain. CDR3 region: CASSLYTTDTQYF. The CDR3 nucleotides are TGCGCCAGCAGCTTGTACACCACAGATACGCAGTATTTT.